This paragraph covers one T cell receptor (beta chain) sequence. Sequencing was performed with immunoSEQ multiplex PCR; in TCRdb, only in-frame clones are kept and a portion is missing. The sample consists of approximately 44,000 clones, 60% to 80% of them appearing once. The record originates from a study of control samples from healthy donors and cancer patients. Trimming shortened V by 3 bases and J by 7 bases, and 8 bases separated the two germline ends. The germline CDR1 and CDR2 sequences are SGHRS and YFSETQ. The length of the CDR3 is 11 residues. This chain connects TRBV5-1 to TRBJ2-7; D is unclear. The specimen sequenced was formalin-fixed, paraffin-embedded tissue. This TCR was sampled from a male donor with melanoma. CDR3 in amino acids: CASSSFEEQYF. In DNA, the CDR3 is TGCGCCAGCAGCTCCTTTGAAGAGCAGTACTTC.